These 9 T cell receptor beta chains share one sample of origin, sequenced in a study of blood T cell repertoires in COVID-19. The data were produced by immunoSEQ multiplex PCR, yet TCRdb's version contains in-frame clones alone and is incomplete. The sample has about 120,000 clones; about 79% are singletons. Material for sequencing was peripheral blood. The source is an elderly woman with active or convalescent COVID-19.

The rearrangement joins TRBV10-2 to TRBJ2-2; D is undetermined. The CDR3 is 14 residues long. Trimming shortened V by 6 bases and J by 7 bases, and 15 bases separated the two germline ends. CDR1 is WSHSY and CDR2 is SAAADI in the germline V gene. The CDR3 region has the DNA TGCGCCAGCAGGGCGGCAACTAAAGGCGGGGAGCTGTTTTTT. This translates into CASRAATKGGELFF.

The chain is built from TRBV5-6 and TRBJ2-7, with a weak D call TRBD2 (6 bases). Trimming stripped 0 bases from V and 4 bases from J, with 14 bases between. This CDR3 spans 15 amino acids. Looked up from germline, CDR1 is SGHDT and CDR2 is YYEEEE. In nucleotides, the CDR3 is TGTGCCAGCAGCTTGGGCCCGGGACTCCTATACGAGCAGTACTTC. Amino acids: CASSLGPGLLYEQYF. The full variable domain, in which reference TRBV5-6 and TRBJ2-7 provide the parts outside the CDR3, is DAGVTQSPTHLIKTRGQQVTLRCSPKSGHDTVSWYQQALGQGPQFIFQYYEEEERQRGNFPDRFSGHQFPNYSSELNVNALLLGDSALYLCASSLGPGLLYEQYFGPGTRLTVT.

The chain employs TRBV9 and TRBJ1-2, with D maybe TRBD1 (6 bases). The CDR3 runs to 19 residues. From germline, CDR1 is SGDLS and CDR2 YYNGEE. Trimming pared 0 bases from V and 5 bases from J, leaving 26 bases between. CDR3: CASSVALRGTPTNWYGYTF. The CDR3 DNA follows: TGTGCCAGCAGCGTAGCCCTTAGGGGGACACCCACCAATTGGTATGGCTACACCTTC.

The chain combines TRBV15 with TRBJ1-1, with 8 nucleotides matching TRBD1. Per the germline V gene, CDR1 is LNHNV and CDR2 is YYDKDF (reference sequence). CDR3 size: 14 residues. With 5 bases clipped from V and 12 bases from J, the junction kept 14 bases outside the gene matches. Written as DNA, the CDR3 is TGTGCCACCAGCCACTTACTAGGACAGGGAATAACTTTCTTT. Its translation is CATSHLLGQGITFF. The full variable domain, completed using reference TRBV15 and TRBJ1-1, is DAMVIQNPRYQVTQFGKPVTLSCSQTLNHNVMYWYQQKSSQAPKLLFHYYDKDFNNEADTPDNFQSRRPNTSFCFLDIRSPGLGDTAMYLCATSHLLGQGITFFGQGTRLTVV.

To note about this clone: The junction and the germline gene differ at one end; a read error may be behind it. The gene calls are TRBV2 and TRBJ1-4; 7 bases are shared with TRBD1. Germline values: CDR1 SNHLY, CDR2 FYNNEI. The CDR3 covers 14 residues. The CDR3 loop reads CASSEDRVWEKLFF. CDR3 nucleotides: TGTGCCAGCAGCGAAGACAGGGTTTGGGAAAAACTGTTTTTT.

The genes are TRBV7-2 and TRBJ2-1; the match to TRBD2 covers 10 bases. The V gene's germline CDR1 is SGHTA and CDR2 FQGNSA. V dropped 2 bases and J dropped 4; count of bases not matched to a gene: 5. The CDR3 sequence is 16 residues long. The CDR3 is CASSLISGRRYNEQFF. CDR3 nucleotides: TGTGCCAGCAGCTTAATTAGCGGGAGGCGTTACAATGAGCAGTTCTTC.

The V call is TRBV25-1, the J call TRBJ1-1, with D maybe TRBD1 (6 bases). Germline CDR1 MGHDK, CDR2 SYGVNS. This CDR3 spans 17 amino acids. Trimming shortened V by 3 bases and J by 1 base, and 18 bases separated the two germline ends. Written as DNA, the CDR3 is TGTGCCAGCAGTGACTCCGGGGGGCCTGTTGGGAACACTGAAGCTTTCTTT. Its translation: CASSDSGGPVGNTEAFF.

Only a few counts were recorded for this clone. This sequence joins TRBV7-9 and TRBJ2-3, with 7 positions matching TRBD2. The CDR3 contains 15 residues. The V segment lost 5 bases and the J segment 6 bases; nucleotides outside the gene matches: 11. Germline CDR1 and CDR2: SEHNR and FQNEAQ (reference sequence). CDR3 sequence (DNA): TGTGCCAGCAGCGAGAGGAGACTAGCCAGGGATACGCAGTATTTT. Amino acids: CASSERRLARDTQYF.

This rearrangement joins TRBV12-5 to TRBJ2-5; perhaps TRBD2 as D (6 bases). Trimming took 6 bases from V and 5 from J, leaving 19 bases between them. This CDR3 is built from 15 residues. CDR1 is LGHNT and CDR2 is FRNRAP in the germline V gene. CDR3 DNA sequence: TGTGCTAGTGGCCCACGGACTACCTTTGGGGAGACCCAGTACTTC. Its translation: CASGPRTTFGETQYF.